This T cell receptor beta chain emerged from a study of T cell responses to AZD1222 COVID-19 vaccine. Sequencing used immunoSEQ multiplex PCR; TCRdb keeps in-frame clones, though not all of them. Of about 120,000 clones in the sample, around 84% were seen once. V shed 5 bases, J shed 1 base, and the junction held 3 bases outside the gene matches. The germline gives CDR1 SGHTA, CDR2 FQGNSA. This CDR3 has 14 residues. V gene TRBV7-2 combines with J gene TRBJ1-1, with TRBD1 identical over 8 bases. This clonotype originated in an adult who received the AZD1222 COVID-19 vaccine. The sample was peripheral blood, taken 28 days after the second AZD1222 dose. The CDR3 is CASSPGQANTEAFF. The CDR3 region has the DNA TGTGCCAGCAGCCCGGGACAGGCGAACACTGAAGCTTTCTTT.